Below, one T cell receptor beta chain is given with its context. Its antigen is unidentified. The data were taken from a study of T cells in narcolepsy. At the level of the study: Patients with NT1 or NT2 and healthy control donors were enrolled.

Trimming at V came to 5 bases and at J to 5 bases, leaving 4 bases not matched to a gene. Germline-derived CDR1 and CDR2 are SEHNR and FQNEAQ (reference sequence). The CDR3 sequence is 13 residues long. Measured with immunoSEQ multiplex PCR; TCRdb has only the in-frame clones, and not every one. The profile shows around 26,000 clones, 50% to 65% of them singletons. General study results and limits: Autoreactive clone sequences were missing from some blood memory CD4+ repertoires. Blood of same and different patients, but not healthy controls, reportedly held recurring autoreactive clonotypes.

The TCR originated in a human donor in good health. V usage is TRBV7-9 and J usage is TRBJ2-5; TRBD1 agrees at 8 bases. Sequencing input: memory (CD45RA-) CD4+ T cells from blood. The CDR3 nucleotides are TGTGCCAGCAGCCCCAGACAGGGGGAGACCCAGTACTTC. Translation gives CASSPRQGETQYF. The full variable domain, in which reference TRBV7-9 and TRBJ2-5 provide the parts outside the CDR3, is DTGVSQNPRHKITKRGQNVTFRCDPISEHNRLYWYRQTLGQGPEFLTYFQNEAQLEKSRLLSDRFSAERPKGSFSTLEIQRTEQGDSAMYLCASSPRQGETQYFGPGTRLLVL.